These T cell receptor beta chains were read from a single sample in a study of a mutant IDH1 vaccine in newly diagnosed glioma. Their antigens are not known. This table comes from immunoSEQ multiplex PCR, and its TCRdb copy is limited to in-frame clones, with some not included. The sample has tens of thousands of clones, about 81% seen once; the top ten hold roughly 9.5%. The sequenced sample was PBMCs, obtained from a glioma patient whose treatment included an IDH1 peptide vaccine. The origin of the receptors is a woman between 50 and 59 years old with glioma. Both conserved end residues are part of each CDR3. D genes are given only for firm matches. Expanded clones are given a class, and other clones once, few, many or no size at all.

CDR3aa,CDR3nt,d_gene,v_gene,abundance,j_gene
CASSETLGGMNTEAFF,TGTGCCAGCAGTGAAACTCTGGGGGGGATGAACACTGAAGCTTTCTTT,NA,TRBV2,few,TRBJ1-1
CASSLAGLSGNTIYF,TGTGCCAGCAGCTTGGCAGGGCTTTCTGGAAACACCATATATTTT,NA,TRBV5-8,NA,TRBJ1-3
CASSQEGFTEAFF,TGTGCCAGCAGCCAAGAAGGGTTCACTGAAGCTTTCTTT,NA,TRBV14,NA,TRBJ1-1
CASSLNRGYTEAFF,TGTGCCAGCAGCTTAAACAGGGGGTACACTGAAGCTTTCTTT,TRBD1,TRBV11-2,NA,TRBJ1-1
CATAEQGLNEKLFF,TGTGCCACAGCCGAACAGGGGCTTAATGAAAAACTGTTTTTT,TRBD1,TRBV10-3,NA,TRBJ1-4
CASSFPAGGEQFF,TGTGCCAGCAGTTTTCCTGCCGGGGGTGAGCAGTTCTTC,NA,TRBV27,once,TRBJ2-1
CASSFGRGYYGYTF,TGTGCCAGCAGCTTTGGTAGGGGTTACTATGGCTACACCTTC,NA,TRBV5-8,NA,TRBJ1-2
CASSPPAGGNTNTGELFF,TGTGCCAGCTCACCCCCCGCGGGGGGGAACACGAACACCGGGGAGCTGTTTTTT,TRBD2,TRBV18,once,TRBJ2-2
CASSYSTEWDTEAFF,TGTGCCAGCAGTTACTCGACAGAGTGGGACACTGAAGCTTTCTTT,NA,TRBV6-6,few,TRBJ1-1
CASSTGQGGYGYTF,TGCGCCAGCAGCACCGGACAGGGCGGCTATGGCTACACCTTC,TRBD1,TRBV5-1,NA,TRBJ1-2
CASSPDRGSYEQYF,TGTGCCAGTAGCCCGGACAGGGGTTCCTACGAGCAGTACTTC,TRBD1,TRBV19,once,TRBJ2-7
CASSLRQGDEKLFF,TGTGCCAGCAGCTTGCGACAGGGGGACGAAAAACTGTTTTTT,TRBD1,TRBV7-9,once,TRBJ1-4
CASSVDRVAGSPLHF,TGTGCCAGCAGCGTAGATCGGGTGGCTGGTTCACCCCTCCACTTT,NA,TRBV9,few,TRBJ1-6
CASSSTGSSYNEQFF,TGTGCCAGCAGCTCGACGGGGAGCTCCTACAATGAGCAGTTCTTC,NA,TRBV5-4,NA,TRBJ2-1
CASSQVSGNSYEQYF,TGCGCCAGCAGCCAAGTTTCGGGCAACTCCTACGAGCAGTACTTC,NA,TRBV4-3,few,TRBJ2-7
CASSQDLRGQAYGYTF,TGCGCCAGCAGCCAAGACCTGAGGGGACAGGCCTATGGCTACACCTTC,TRBD1,TRBV4-3,NA,TRBJ1-2
CASSHRTGTYEQYF,TGCGCCAGCAGCCACAGAACAGGAACCTACGAGCAGTACTTC,NA,TRBV4-3,NA,TRBJ2-7
CASSTGWVQGEQYF,TGTGCCAGCAGTACGGGCTGGGTACAGGGCGAGCAGTACTTC,NA,TRBV2,NA,TRBJ2-7
CASLAGTGEKLFF,TGTGCCAGCTTAGCCGGGACTGGGGAAAAACTGTTTTTT,NA,TRBV18,NA,TRBJ1-4
CASSEAGLAGGQREITQYF,TGTGCCAGCAGTGAAGCGGGGCTAGCGGGGGGCCAAAGGGAGATAACCCAGTACTTC,TRBD2,TRBV2,NA,TRBJ2-5
CAISESTGAYEQYF,TGTGCCATCAGTGAGTCGACAGGGGCTTACGAGCAGTACTTC,TRBD1,TRBV10-3,NA,TRBJ2-7
CASSLSNTLNTEAFF,TGTGCCAGCAGTTTATCAAACACATTAAACACTGAAGCTTTCTTT,NA,TRBV27,NA,TRBJ1-1
CSVDISYRGWGNQPQHF,TGCAGCGTGGATATATCTTACAGGGGGTGGGGCAATCAGCCCCAGCATTTT,TRBD1,TRBV29-1,NA,TRBJ1-5
CASSLSPTGGTQYF,TGTGCCAGCAGCTTATCCCCGACAGGGGGGACGCAGTATTTT,TRBD1,TRBV7-2,NA,TRBJ2-3
CATSFQGADEQYF,TGTGCCACCAGCTTCCAGGGGGCCGACGAGCAGTACTTC,TRBD1,TRBV15,NA,TRBJ2-7
CASSSRGLAGNTDTQYF,TGTGCCAGCAGCTCCCGAGGACTAGCGGGGAATACAGATACGCAGTATTTT,TRBD2,TRBV7-8,NA,TRBJ2-3
CASSQVSTGGTAFF,TGCGCCAGCAGCCAAGTGAGCACAGGGGGAACAGCTTTCTTT,TRBD1,TRBV4-3,NA,TRBJ1-1
CASSLGLAGGQDTQYF,TGTGCCAGCAGCTTAGGACTAGCGGGGGGGCAAGATACGCAGTATTTT,TRBD2,TRBV7-2,NA,TRBJ2-3
CASSPTGGYGYTF,TGTGCCAGCAGTCCTACAGGGGGGTACGGCTACACCTTC,TRBD1,TRBV27,NA,TRBJ1-2
CASSMSTGVSYEQYF,TGTGCCAGTAGTATGTCCACAGGGGTCTCTTACGAGCAGTACTTC,TRBD1,TRBV19,NA,TRBJ2-7
CASSFARTEQYF,TGTGCCAGCAGCTTCGCAAGGACTGAGCAGTACTTC,NA,TRBV7-9,medium-sized,TRBJ2-7
CASTKGAEELFF,TGTGCCAGCACTAAAGGAGCGGAGGAGCTGTTTTTT,NA,TRBV6-6,NA,TRBJ2-2